What follows are 8 T cell receptor beta chains derived from one specimen sequenced in a study of regulatory T cells in long-lasting Graves disease. Time point: newly diagnosed GD, antithyroid drugs for less than 3 months. Preparation of the TCR library used RNA extracted from PBMCs. TCR beta libraries were built with iRepertoire HTBI primers and Arm-PCR of CDR3 regions. TCRdb fed the multiplex PCR reads into MiXCR, producing one record per CDR3 protein. The sample lists about 420,000 distinct CDR3 sequences, 16% occurring once. The same sample was also studied in work on T cells in Graves' hyperthyroidism and ophthalmopathy.

This specimen consisted of peripheral blood mononuclear cells (PBMCs), obtained at new diagnosis, from a patient treated with antithyroid drugs. These receptor sequences come from a woman aged 18-35 years with Graves disease.

This clonotype was found many times. This chain uses TRBV28 with TRBJ1-6, with TRBD1 identical over 8 bases. The CDR3 contains 15 residues. Germline CDR1 reads MDHEN; CDR2 reads SYDVKM. J lost 9 bases, V lost 2 bases, and 6 bases had no gene match. The DNA of the CDR3 is TGTGCCAGCAGTTTACCCCCAACAGGGGGTTCACCCCTCCACTTT. Protein: CASSLPPTGGSPLHF.

The gene calls are TRBV3-1 and TRBJ2-7; 10 nucleotides match TRBD2. V was pared by 0 bases and J by 6 bases, with 8 bases of the junction left unmatched. Germline CDR1 and CDR2: LGHDT and YNNKEL (reference sequence). This CDR3 spans 16 amino acids. The CDR3 is CASSQDGTSGILEQYF. The CDR3 DNA is TGTGCCAGCAGCCAAGACGGCACTAGCGGGATCCTCGAGCAGTACTTC.

This clonotype was counted at least ten times. The chain couples TRBV3-1 to TRBJ2-1, with TRBD2 matching 8 bases. Per germline, CDR1 LGHDT and CDR2 YNNKEL (reference sequence). Unmatched junction bases numbered 4, after V lost 0 bases and J lost 0 bases. This CDR3 contains 17 residues. CDR3: CASSQDVGRVSYNEQFF. CDR3 coding DNA: TGTGCCAGCAGCCAAGATGTCGGGAGGGTCTCCTACAATGAGCAGTTCTTC.

This clonotype was counted many times. The chain recombines TRBV18 with TRBJ1-1, with D possibly being TRBD1 (6 bases). CDR3 length: 17 amino acids. V dropped 5 bases and J dropped 5 bases, with 24 bases sitting between them. The germline gives CDR1 KGHSH, CDR2 LQKENI. CDR3 in DNA: TGTGCCAGCTCAAGAGGCGCAGGGGCCATACAGGGAACTGAAGCTTTCTTT. It translates to CASSRGAGAIQGTEAFF.

This clonotype has at least ten counts. The chain combines TRBV28 with TRBJ2-7; D uncertain. Deletions cut 1 base from V and 9 bases from J, with 22 bases between. The germline CDR1 and CDR2 sequences are MDHEN and SYDVKM. This CDR3 region has 16 residues. The CDR3: CASSLFRSGPRRAQYF. In DNA form, the CDR3 reads TGTGCCAGCAGTTTATTTCGCAGTGGGCCCAGGAGAGCGCAGTACTTC.

In this sample, this clonotype turned up many times. The chain recombines TRBV20-1 with TRBJ2-1; D is tentatively TRBD1 or TRBD2 (5 bases each). Germline CDR1 DFQATT, CDR2 SNEGSKA (reference sequence). V was trimmed by 3 bases and J by 3 bases, leaving 9 bases between them. The CDR3 sequence is 13 residues long. The CDR3 sequence is CSASWGSYNEQFF. CDR3 nucleotide sequence: TGCAGTGCTAGTTGGGGGAGCTACAATGAGCAGTTCTTC.

This clonotype was detected only a few times. The chain recombines TRBV7-9 with TRBJ2-1; the match to TRBD2 covers 12 bases. CDR1 and CDR2 (germline): SEHNR, FQNEAQ (reference sequence). V gave up 5 bases and J gave up 8 bases; unmatched junction bases: 10. This CDR3 is built from 16 residues. DNA of the CDR3: TGTGCCAGCAGCCCGAAAGGACTAGCGGGATTCGATGAGCAGTTCTTC. It encodes CASSPKGLAGFDEQFF.

A few counts support this clonotype. The rearrangement uses TRBV3-1 and TRBJ2-1; 12 bases fit TRBD2. J was trimmed by 4 bases and V by 4 bases; bases with no gene match: 5. CDR3 length: 16 amino acids. Germline CDR1 and CDR2: LGHDT and YNNKEL (reference sequence). CDR3 sequence: CASSPATSGSYNEQFF. The CDR3 bases are TGTGCCAGCAGCCCCGCGACTAGCGGGAGTTACAATGAGCAGTTCTTC.